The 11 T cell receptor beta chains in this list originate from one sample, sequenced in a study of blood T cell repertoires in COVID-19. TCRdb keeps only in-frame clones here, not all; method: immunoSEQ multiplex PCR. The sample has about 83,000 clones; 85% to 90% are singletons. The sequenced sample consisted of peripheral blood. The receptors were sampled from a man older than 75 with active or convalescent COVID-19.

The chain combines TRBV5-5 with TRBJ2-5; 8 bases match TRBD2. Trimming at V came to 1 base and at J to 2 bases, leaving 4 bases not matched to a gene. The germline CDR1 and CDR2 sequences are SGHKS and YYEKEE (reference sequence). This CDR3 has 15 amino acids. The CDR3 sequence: CASSLLTSGQETQYF. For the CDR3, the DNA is TGTGCCAGCAGCTTGTTAACTAGCGGTCAAGAGACCCAGTACTTC.

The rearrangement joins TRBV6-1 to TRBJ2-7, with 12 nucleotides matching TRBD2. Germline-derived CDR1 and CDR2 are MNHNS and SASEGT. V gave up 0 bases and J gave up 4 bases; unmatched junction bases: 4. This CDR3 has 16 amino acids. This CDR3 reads CASSEAGLAGGYEQYV. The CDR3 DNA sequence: TGTGCCAGCAGTGAAGCAGGGCTAGCGGGAGGGTACGAGCAGTACGTC.

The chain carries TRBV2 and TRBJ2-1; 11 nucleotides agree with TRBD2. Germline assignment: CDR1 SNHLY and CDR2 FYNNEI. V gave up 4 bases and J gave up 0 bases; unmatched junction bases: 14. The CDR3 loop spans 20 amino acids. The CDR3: CASSGAWWLAGGSSYNEQFF. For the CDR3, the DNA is TGTGCCAGCAGTGGGGCATGGTGGCTAGCGGGGGGAAGCTCCTACAATGAGCAGTTCTTC.

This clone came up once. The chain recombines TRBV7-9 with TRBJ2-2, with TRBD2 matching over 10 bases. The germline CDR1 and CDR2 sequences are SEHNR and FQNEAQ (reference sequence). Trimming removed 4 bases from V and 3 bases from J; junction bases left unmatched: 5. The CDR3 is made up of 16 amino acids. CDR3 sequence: CASSWDSGGYTGELFF. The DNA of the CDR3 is TGTGCCAGCAGCTGGGATAGCGGGGGGTACACCGGGGAGCTGTTTTTT. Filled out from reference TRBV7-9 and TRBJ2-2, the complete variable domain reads DTGVSQNPRHKITKRGQNVTFRCDPISEHNRLYWYRQTLGQGPEFLTYFQNEAQLEKSRLLSDRFSAERPKGSFSTLEIQRTEQGDSAMYLCASSWDSGGYTGELFFGEGSRLTVL.

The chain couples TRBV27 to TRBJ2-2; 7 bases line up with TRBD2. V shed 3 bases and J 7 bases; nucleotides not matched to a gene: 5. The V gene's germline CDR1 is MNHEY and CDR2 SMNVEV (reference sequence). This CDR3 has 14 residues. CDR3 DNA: TGTGCCAGCAGTTTCCGCCTAGCGGACGGGGAGCTGTTTTTT. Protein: CASSFRLADGELFF.

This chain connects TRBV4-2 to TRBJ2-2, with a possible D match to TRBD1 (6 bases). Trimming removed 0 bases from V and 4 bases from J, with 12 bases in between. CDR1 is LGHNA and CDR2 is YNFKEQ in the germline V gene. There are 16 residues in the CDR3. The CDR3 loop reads CASSQDPGQLTGELFF. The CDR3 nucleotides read TGTGCCAGCAGCCAAGATCCCGGACAGCTCACCGGGGAGCTGTTTTTT.

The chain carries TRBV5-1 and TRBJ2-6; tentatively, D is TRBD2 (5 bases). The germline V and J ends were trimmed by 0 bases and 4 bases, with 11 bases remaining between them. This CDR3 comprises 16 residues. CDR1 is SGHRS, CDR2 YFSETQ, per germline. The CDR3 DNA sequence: TGCGCCAGCAGCTTGGTTGAGCGGCTCGGGGCCAACGTCCTGACTTTC. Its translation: CASSLVERLGANVLTF.

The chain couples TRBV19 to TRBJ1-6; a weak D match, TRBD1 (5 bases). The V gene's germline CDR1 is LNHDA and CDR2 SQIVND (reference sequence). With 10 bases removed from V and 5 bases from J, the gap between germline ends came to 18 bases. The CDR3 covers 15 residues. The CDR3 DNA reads TGTGCCACTAAGGCCCGGACATCAAATAATTCACCCCTCCACTTT. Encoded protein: CATKARTSNNSPLHF.

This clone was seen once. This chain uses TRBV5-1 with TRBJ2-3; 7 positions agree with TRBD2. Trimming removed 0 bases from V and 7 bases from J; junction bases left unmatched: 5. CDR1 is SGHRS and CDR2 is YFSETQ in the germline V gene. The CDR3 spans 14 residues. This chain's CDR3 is CASSLGLAPHTQYF. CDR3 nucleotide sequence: TGCGCCAGCAGCTTGGGACTAGCCCCTCATACGCAGTATTTT. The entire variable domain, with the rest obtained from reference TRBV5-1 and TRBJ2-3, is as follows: KAGVTQTPRYLIKTRGQQVTLSCSPISGHRSVSWYQQTPGQGLQFLFEYFSETQRNKGNFPGRFSGRQFSNSRSEMNVSTLELGDSALYLCASSLGLAPHTQYFGPGTRLTVL.

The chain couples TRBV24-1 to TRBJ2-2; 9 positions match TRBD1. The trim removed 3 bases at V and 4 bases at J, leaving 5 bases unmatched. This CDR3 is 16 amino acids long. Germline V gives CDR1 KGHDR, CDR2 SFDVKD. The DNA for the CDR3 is TGTGCCACCAGTGATGCGGGACAGGGAGTCACCGGGGAGCTGTTTTTT. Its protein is CATSDAGQGVTGELFF.

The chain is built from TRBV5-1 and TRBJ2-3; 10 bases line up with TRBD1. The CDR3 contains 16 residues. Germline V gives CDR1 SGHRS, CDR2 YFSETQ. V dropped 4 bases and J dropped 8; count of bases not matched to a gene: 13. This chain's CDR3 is CASSNAGDRGRGTQYF. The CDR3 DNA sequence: TGCGCCAGCAGCAACGCAGGGGACAGGGGCCGGGGTACGCAGTATTTT.